This TCR beta chain was identified during a study of a mutant IDH1 vaccine in newly diagnosed glioma. This CDR3 has 15 amino acids. A note on this clone: Antigen unknown.

TCRdb keeps only in-frame clones here, not all; method: immunoSEQ multiplex PCR. The repertoire includes tens of thousands of clones, less than 90% of them detected once, and 3.8% sits in the top ten. Time point: week 47, end of study. Vaccination used 300 ug of mutant IDH1 20-mer peptide per dose, with topical imiquimod. In weeks 1, 3, 5, 7, 11, 15, 19 and 23, patients were vaccinated. This chain joins TRBV12-2 and TRBJ1-6; the table's TRBD1 call for D was not verified on the DNA. TRBV12-2 is a pseudogene locus. This clonotype originated in a man between 25 and 39 years old with glioma. The sample was PBMCs, taken from a glioma patient whose treatment included an IDH1 peptide vaccine. The CDR3 loop is CASRLGDSLNSPLHF. DNA for the CDR3: TGTGCAAGTCGCTTGGGGGACAGCCTTAATTCACCCCTCCACTTT.